What follows describes a single T cell receptor (beta chain). Its antigen is unidentified. The junction does not match germline at one end; this may be a read error. There are 12 residues in the CDR3. CDR1 is SNHLY and CDR2 is FYNNEI in the germline V gene. 60 Vbeta and 13 Jbeta primers were used in PCR. Study processing details: A later analysis tallied tens of millions of unique TCR beta chains, around 10 million of them shared. Assay used: immunoSEQ multiplex PCR; TCRdb lists only in-frame clones, some missing. V, J and clone size are those of that table, while D and trimming were read from the DNA. This sample carries about 200,000 clones, with 1.1% going to the ten biggest clones. The entry originates in a study of cytomegalovirus exposure and HLA in healthy donors. General study points: A later analysis appeared to link common viral pathogens to several of the most significant clusters.

V and J are TRBV2 and TRBJ1-2; unclear D gene. The clonotype was recovered from a girl aged 2 to 9 in good health and CMV-seropositive. Sequencing used PBMCs. CDR3 nucleotides: TGTGCCAGCAGTCAGAAGGAGAGGGCAACCCCATTC. Amino acid sequence: CASSQKERATPF. The whole variable domain, remainder taken from reference TRBV2 and TRBJ1-2, is EPEVTQTPSHQVTQMGQEVILRCVPISNHLYFYWYRQILGQKVEFLVSFYNNEISEKSEIFDDQFSVERPDGSNFTLKIRSTKLEDSAMYFCASSQKERATPFGSGTRLTVV.